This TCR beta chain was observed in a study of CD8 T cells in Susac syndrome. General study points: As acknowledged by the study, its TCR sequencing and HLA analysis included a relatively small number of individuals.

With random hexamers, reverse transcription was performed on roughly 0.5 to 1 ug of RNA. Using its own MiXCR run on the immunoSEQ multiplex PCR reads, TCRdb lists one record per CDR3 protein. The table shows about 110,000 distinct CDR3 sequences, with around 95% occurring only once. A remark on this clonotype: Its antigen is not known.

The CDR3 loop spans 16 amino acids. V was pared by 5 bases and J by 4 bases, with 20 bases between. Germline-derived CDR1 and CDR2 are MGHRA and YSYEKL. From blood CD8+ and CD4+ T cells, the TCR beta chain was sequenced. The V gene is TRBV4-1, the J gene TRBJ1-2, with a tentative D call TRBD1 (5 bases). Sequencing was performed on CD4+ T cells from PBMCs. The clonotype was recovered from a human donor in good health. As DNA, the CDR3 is TGCGCCAGCAGCGAGAGGGACCGACGCGACTTCTATGGCTACACCTTC. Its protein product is CASSERDRRDFYGYTF.